This T cell receptor beta chain was retrieved from a study of blood T cell repertoires in COVID-19. This clone has just one count. Between the trimmed V and J ends, which lost 2 bases and 1 base, there was a span of 15 bases. CDR1 and CDR2 (germline): SGHRS, YFSETQ. The CDR3 has 16 amino acids. TCRdb's table, derived via immunoSEQ multiplex PCR, lists solely in-frame clones and lacks some. Of tens of thousands of clones in the sample, 87% were seen once. This TCR came from a woman of 80 years or more in a cohort sampled during active or convalescent COVID-19. V is TRBV5-1 and J is TRBJ1-2, with D tentatively TRBD1 (5 bases). The sample was peripheral blood. The CDR3: CASSLSQGGNNYGYTF. CDR3 sequence (DNA): TGCGCCAGCAGCTTAAGTCAGGGAGGAAATAACTATGGCTACACCTTC. The whole variable domain, filled in from reference TRBV5-1 and TRBJ1-2, reads KAGVTQTPRYLIKTRGQQVTLSCSPISGHRSVSWYQQTPGQGLQFLFEYFSETQRNKGNFPGRFSGRQFSNSRSEMNVSTLELGDSALYLCASSLSQGGNNYGYTFGSGTRLTVV.